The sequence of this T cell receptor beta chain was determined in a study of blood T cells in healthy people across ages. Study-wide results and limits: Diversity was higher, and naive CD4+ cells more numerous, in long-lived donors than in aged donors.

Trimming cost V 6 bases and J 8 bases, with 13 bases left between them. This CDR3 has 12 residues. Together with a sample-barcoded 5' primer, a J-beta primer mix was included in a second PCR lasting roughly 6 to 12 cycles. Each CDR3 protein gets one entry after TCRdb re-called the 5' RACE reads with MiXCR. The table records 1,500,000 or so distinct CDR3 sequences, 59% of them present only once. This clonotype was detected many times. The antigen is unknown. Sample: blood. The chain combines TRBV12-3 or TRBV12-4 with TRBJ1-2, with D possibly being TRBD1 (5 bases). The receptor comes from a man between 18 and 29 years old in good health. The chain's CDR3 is CASSSDSWGYTF. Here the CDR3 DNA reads TGTGCCAGCAGCAGCGACAGCTGGGGCTACACCTTC.